This passage covers 24 T cell receptor beta chains from one sample sequenced in a study of T cell changes during pregnancy in multiple sclerosis. This table comes from immunoSEQ multiplex PCR, and its TCRdb copy is limited to in-frame clones, with some not included. Of under 55,000 clones in the sample, approximately 90% were seen once. Sequencing was performed on PBMCs (not recorded whether the cells were cultured). Receptors originate from a female donor with multiple sclerosis, enrolled in a pregnancy study.

The rearrangement uses TRBV27 and TRBJ2-7, with 8 bases matching TRBD1. The V gene end was trimmed by 5 bases and the J gene end by 2 bases; junction bases not matched to a gene: 5. Per germline, CDR1 MNHEY and CDR2 SMNVEV (reference sequence). This CDR3 comprises 14 residues. CDR3 nucleotide sequence: TGTGCCAGCAGTCACACGGGACAGGCCTACGAGCAGTACTTC. Translating it yields CASSHTGQAYEQYF.

The gene calls are TRBV7-9 and TRBJ2-5, with 8 bases that match TRBD1. J was trimmed by 1 base and V by 4 bases; bases with no gene match: 8. The V gene's germline CDR1 is SEHNR and CDR2 FQNEAQ (reference sequence). The CDR3 loop spans 16 amino acids. The CDR3 reads CASSSRTGRIQETQYF. The CDR3 DNA reads as TGTGCCAGCAGCTCCAGGACAGGGAGGATCCAAGAGACCCAGTACTTC. Full variable domain (missing parts from reference TRBV7-9 and TRBJ2-5): DTGVSQNPRHKITKRGQNVTFRCDPISEHNRLYWYRQTLGQGPEFLTYFQNEAQLEKSRLLSDRFSAERPKGSFSTLEIQRTEQGDSAMYLCASSSRTGRIQETQYFGPGTRLLVL.

The V gene is TRBV2, the J gene TRBJ2-3; no definite D call. Trimming cost V 7 bases and J 1 base, with 9 bases left between them. Germline lookup yields CDR1 SNHLY and CDR2 FYNNEI. The CDR3 loop spans 13 amino acids. CDR3 DNA sequence: TGTGCCAGCAATTCGGACGGCACAGATACGCAGTATTTT. It yields the protein CASNSDGTDTQYF.

This clone was detected only once. The J gene is TRBJ1-1, the V gene TRBV30, with 11 bases identical to TRBD1. V shed 0 bases, J shed 7 bases, and the junction held 7 bases outside the gene matches. This CDR3 comprises 15 residues. Germline CDR1 reads GTSNPN; CDR2 reads SVGIG (reference sequence). The DNA of the CDR3 is TGTGCCTGGAGTGTAAGGACAGGGGGCTACCATGAAGCTTTCTTT. This translates into CAWSVRTGGYHEAFF.

DNA of the CDR3: TGTGCCAGTAGTATTGGCGGAAACACCATATATTTT. It specifies CASSIGGNTIYF. The V call is TRBV19, the J call TRBJ1-3; D remains unclear. Germline V gene data show CDR1 as LNHDA and CDR2 as SQIVND (reference sequence). The CDR3 sequence is 12 residues long. V was cut by 3 bases and J by 4 bases, with 4 bases left in between.

This clone was seen once. The chain couples TRBV2 to TRBJ1-2; D may be TRBD1 (5 bases). The CDR3 runs to 13 residues. The germline V gene encodes CDR1 SNHLY and CDR2 FYNNEI. Trimming left V 7 bases short and J 4 bases short, with 13 bases between. CDR3 nucleotide sequence: TGTGCCAGCACGACGGAGGGGTTCTATGGCTACACCTTC. Residues: CASTTEGFYGYTF.

The rearrangement links TRBV2 to TRBJ2-5, with D possibly being TRBD1 (6 bases). Germline CDR1 and CDR2: SNHLY and FYNNEI. Trimming removed 8 bases from V and 4 bases from J, with 17 bases in between. The CDR3 is 14 residues long. This chain's CDR3 is CASRWGQGVETQYF. The CDR3 coding sequence is TGTGCCAGCCGTTGGGGGCAGGGAGTAGAGACCCAGTACTTC.

The V call is TRBV6-5, the J call TRBJ2-7, with D perhaps TRBD1 or TRBD2 (5 bases each). V was pared by 5 bases and J by 0 bases, with 11 bases between. This CDR3 has 14 residues. Germline-derived CDR1 and CDR2 are MNHEY and SVGAGI. This CDR3 reads CASSPWGPSYEQYF. Written as DNA, the CDR3 is TGTGCCAGCAGTCCTTGGGGACCCTCCTACGAGCAGTACTTC.

The V and J genes are TRBV28 and TRBJ1-1; 11 positions match TRBD1. Germline trimming cut 6 bases from V and 1 base from J; bases unmatched to any gene: 7. There are 16 residues in the CDR3. The germline gives CDR1 MDHEN, CDR2 SYDVKM. CDR3 amino acids: CASRGTGGSGNTEAFF. The CDR3 bases are TGTGCCAGCAGGGGGACAGGGGGTTCGGGGAACACTGAAGCTTTCTTT.

V usage is TRBV11-2 and J usage is TRBJ1-2; no clear D. V lost 1 base and J lost 0, with 6 bases in between. The CDR3 has 14 amino acids. Germline assignment: CDR1 SGHAT and CDR2 FQNNGV. The CDR3 nucleotides are TGTGCCAGCAGCTTAGCCCAGGCTAACTATGGCTACACCTTC. This translates into CASSLAQANYGYTF.

The chain carries TRBV27 and TRBJ2-7, with D possibly TRBD2 on 5 matching bases. The V end was cut by 3 bases, the J end by 4 bases, with 16 bases between. Germline V gives CDR1 MNHEY, CDR2 SMNVEV (reference sequence). The CDR3 sequence is 15 residues long. CDR3 in DNA: TGTGCCAGCAGTTTCCAGAGGGAGCTCGCGTACGAGCAGTACTTC. It specifies CASSFQRELAYEQYF.

The CDR3 DNA reads TGCGCCAGCACCGCCGGGACAGGGACAGCAGACGAGCAGTACTTC. Its translation is CASTAGTGTADEQYF. V and J are TRBV5-1 and TRBJ2-7; 9 nucleotides line up with TRBD1. The CDR3 loop spans 15 amino acids. V was clipped by 6 bases and J by 5 bases; unmatched bases: 12. Germline CDR1 and CDR2: SGHRS and YFSETQ.

This clone was recorded a few times. The chain carries TRBV4-1 and TRBJ1-4, with D unresolved. The CDR3 sequence is 17 residues long. V was trimmed by 6 bases and J by 5 bases, leaving 22 bases between them. Germline-derived CDR1 and CDR2 are MGHRA and YSYEKL. The CDR3 DNA follows: TGCGCCAGCAGTCTCAGGAGGACCGGCCTTAAGAATGAAAAACTGTTTTTT. This encodes CASSLRRTGLKNEKLFF.

CDR3 amino acids: CASSLGSLRTKNIQYF. The CDR3, as DNA: TGTGCCAGCAGCTTAGGAAGTTTGAGGACCAAAAACATTCAGTACTTC. V usage is TRBV7-8 and J usage is TRBJ2-4; D not certain. V was cut by 1 base and J by 2 bases, with 12 bases left in between. Germline CDR1 reads SGHVS; CDR2 reads FQNEAQ. The CDR3 has 16 residues. Full variable domain (missing parts from reference TRBV7-8 and TRBJ2-4): GAGVSQSPRYKVAKRGQDVALRCDPISGHVSLFWYQQALGQGPEFLTYFQNEAQLDKSGLPSDRFFAERPEGSVSTLKIQRTQQEDSAVYLCASSLGSLRTKNIQYFGAGTRLSVL.

V usage is TRBV4-3 and J usage is TRBJ1-1, with D possibly TRBD1 on 5 matching bases. V lost 0 bases and J lost 4, with 9 bases in between. Germline CDR1 LGHNA, CDR2 YSLEER. The CDR3 sequence is 14 residues long. The CDR3 is CASSQEAGGTEAFF. The CDR3, as DNA: TGCGCCAGCAGCCAAGAAGCCGGGGGCACTGAAGCTTTCTTT.

V gene TRBV6-5 combines with J gene TRBJ1-2; D is possibly TRBD1 (5 bases). Germline CDR1 and CDR2: MNHEY and SVGAGI. The V end lost 0 bases, the J end lost 8 bases, and 7 bases lay between the germline ends. This CDR3 region has 12 residues. The CDR3, as DNA: TGTGCCAGCAGTTACTCGGACACCGGCTACACCTTC. This gives the protein CASSYSDTGYTF.

The chain is built from TRBV7-2 and TRBJ1-1, with 8 bases fitting TRBD1. From germline, CDR1 is SGHTA and CDR2 FQGNSA. With V trimmed by 5 bases and J by 2 bases, 7 bases remained unmatched. The CDR3 runs 15 residues. The CDR3 loop is CASSQQGALNTEAFF. In DNA form, the CDR3 reads TGTGCCAGCAGCCAGCAGGGGGCTCTTAACACTGAAGCTTTCTTT.

This CDR3 reads CSVVRKDEKLFF. In DNA form, the CDR3 reads TGCAGCGTTGTTCGGAAGGATGAAAAACTGTTTTTT. The rearrangement uses TRBV29-1 and TRBJ1-4; D is uncertain. The germline V gene has CDR1 SQVTM and CDR2 ANQGSEA. Trimming shortened V by 4 bases and J by 6 bases, and 9 bases separated the two germline ends. There are 12 residues in the CDR3.

The chain joins TRBV28 to TRBJ2-3; weak D call: TRBD2 (5 bases). The V gene lost 8 bases and the J gene lost 1 base, with 16 bases spanning the gap. CDR1 is MDHEN and CDR2 is SYDVKM in the germline V gene. The CDR3 is 15 residues long. CDR3 amino acids: CASRAGYSGTDTQYF. For the CDR3, the DNA is TGTGCCAGCCGTGCGGGCTATAGTGGCACAGATACGCAGTATTTT.

The chain uses TRBV5-4 and TRBJ2-5; the match to TRBD1 covers 8 bases. Trimming took 3 bases from V and 4 from J; bases not matched to a gene: 8. The CDR3 covers 15 residues. Germline V gene sequence: CDR1 SGHNT, CDR2 YYREEE (reference sequence). Here the CDR3 reads CASSSPRDRIETQYF. The CDR3 DNA reads TGTGCCAGCAGCTCCCCGAGGGACAGGATAGAGACCCAGTACTTC.

The chain links TRBV11-2 to TRBJ2-1; TRBD2 matches 7 bases. The V gene's germline CDR1 is SGHAT and CDR2 FQNNGV. The CDR3 totals 12 residues. Losses at the gene ends were 5 bases for V and 10 bases for J; bases not matched to a gene: 5. The CDR3 DNA reads as TGTGCCAGCAGCGTACTAGCGATGGAGCAGTTCTTC. This translates into CASSVLAMEQFF.

V is TRBV11-2 and J is TRBJ2-7; TRBD1 agrees at 7 bases. This CDR3 comprises 14 residues. Germline CDR1 reads SGHAT; CDR2 reads FQNNGV. V shed 0 bases and J 5 bases; nucleotides not matched to a gene: 4. The CDR3 nucleotides read TGTGCCAGCAGCTTAGATGGGACAGTAGACGAGCAGTACTTC. This encodes CASSLDGTVDEQYF.

The DNA of the CDR3 is TGTGCCAGCACCCGGGACATGTGGGAGCAGTACTTC. Encoded protein: CASTRDMWEQYF. This chain connects TRBV28 to TRBJ2-7; D perhaps matches TRBD1 (6 bases). Germline V gene sequence: CDR1 MDHEN, CDR2 SYDVKM. This CDR3 spans 12 amino acids. V shed 7 bases and J shed 7 bases, with 14 bases lying between them.

This chain connects TRBV5-6 to TRBJ1-1; TRBD1 aligns across 7 bases. This CDR3 region has 14 residues. The V gene end was trimmed by 5 bases and the J gene end by 8 bases; junction bases not matched to a gene: 12. CDR1 SGHDT and CDR2 YYEEEE come from the germline V gene. The CDR3, as DNA: TGTGCCAGCAGTATCGGACAGGCCTACCGAGAAGCTTTCTTT. It is translated as CASSIGQAYREAFF. Based on the CDR3 plus reference TRBV5-6 and TRBJ1-1, the full variable domain is DAGVTQSPTHLIKTRGQQVTLRCSPKSGHDTVSWYQQALGQGPQFIFQYYEEEERQRGNFPDRFSGHQFPNYSSELNVNALLLGDSALYLCASSIGQAYREAFFGQGTRLTVV.